Listed below are T cell receptor beta chains from one sample, sequenced in a study of beta chain features in type 1 diabetes. The method was immunoSEQ multiplex PCR; TCRdb's version includes in-frame clones alone and lacks a portion of them. The data hold more than 550,000 clones, with over 13% observed a single time. Material: naive CD4+ T cells from blood. Receptors originate from a man younger than 30 with type 1 diabetes. Each CDR3 is given without its conserved first and last residue. Each record gives: J gene, V gene, clone size, CDR3 protein. Clone size is stated in some rows and not others, as once, few, many or a class when expanded.

J gene: TRBJ2-3
V gene: TRBV4-2
clone size: NA
CDR3 protein: ASSQDPGTDTQY

J gene: TRBJ1-2
V gene: TRBV30
clone size: NA
CDR3 protein: AWSPPRGGYT

J gene: TRBJ1-1
V gene: TRBV7-9
clone size: NA
CDR3 protein: ASSWGGRGTEAF

J gene: TRBJ2-5
V gene: TRBV7-9
clone size: few
CDR3 protein: ASSFVLAGGETQY

J gene: TRBJ2-6
V gene: TRBV5-1
clone size: few
CDR3 protein: ASCRQGGSGANVLT

J gene: TRBJ1-1
V gene: TRBV6-5
clone size: NA
CDR3 protein: ASSYSGAMNTEAF

J gene: TRBJ2-2
V gene: TRBV30
clone size: NA
CDR3 protein: AWGQGITGELF

J gene: TRBJ2-3
V gene: TRBV9
clone size: NA
CDR3 protein: ASSAAGGNTQY

J gene: TRBJ1-1
V gene: TRBV30
clone size: NA
CDR3 protein: AWRNTEAF

J gene: TRBJ1-2
V gene: TRBV19
clone size: few
CDR3 protein: ASSLLGGYT

J gene: TRBJ2-7
V gene: TRBV20-1
clone size: few
CDR3 protein: SATEVYEQY

J gene: TRBJ2-3
V gene: TRBV15
clone size: NA
CDR3 protein: ATSVSTDTQY

J gene: TRBJ1-1
V gene: TRBV4-1
clone size: few
CDR3 protein: ASSQGTGGSTTEAF

J gene: TRBJ2-3
V gene: TRBV29-1
clone size: NA
CDR3 protein: SVAGTARTSGGANTQY

J gene: TRBJ2-5
V gene: TRBV18
clone size: few
CDR3 protein: ASSPPGFQETQY

J gene: TRBJ2-7
V gene: TRBV6-5
clone size: NA
CDR3 protein: ASNRAGSADEQY

J gene: TRBJ2-1
V gene: TRBV6-5
clone size: few
CDR3 protein: ASSYRSNNEQF

J gene: TRBJ2-7
V gene: TRBV4-1
clone size: few
CDR3 protein: ASSSESYEQY

J gene: TRBJ2-7
V gene: TRBV10-3
clone size: few
CDR3 protein: AISGLAGLSEQY

J gene: TRBJ2-5
V gene: TRBV4-3
clone size: NA
CDR3 protein: ASSQRIWETQY

J gene: TRBJ2-1
V gene: TRBV30
clone size: NA
CDR3 protein: AWIKTVEGRGEQF

J gene: TRBJ2-1
V gene: TRBV5-1
clone size: few
CDR3 protein: ASSLASRTGFGNEQF

J gene: TRBJ1-5
V gene: TRBV30
clone size: once
CDR3 protein: AWSDGRQPQH

J gene: TRBJ1-2
V gene: TRBV7-2
clone size: few
CDR3 protein: ASSQDTPQAYT

J gene: TRBJ2-6
V gene: TRBV30
clone size: once
CDR3 protein: AWSVKLASGANVLT

J gene: TRBJ2-5
V gene: TRBV2
clone size: NA
CDR3 protein: ASSDIGGETQY

J gene: TRBJ2-6
V gene: TRBV29-1
clone size: few
CDR3 protein: SVGADRVPGANVLT

J gene: TRBJ2-7
V gene: TRBV28
clone size: NA
CDR3 protein: ASKQGGTYEQY

J gene: TRBJ2-2
V gene: TRBV4-2
clone size: few
CDR3 protein: ASSPRLTGGELF

J gene: TRBJ1-5
V gene: TRBV10-3
clone size: NA
CDR3 protein: AISDQGSNQPQH

J gene: TRBJ2-1
V gene: TRBV25-1
clone size: NA
CDR3 protein: ASSDPSGPSYNEQF

J gene: TRBJ2-1
V gene: TRBV5-1
clone size: NA
CDR3 protein: ASSLSLAGNNEQF

J gene: TRBJ2-1
V gene: TRBV4-2
clone size: few
CDR3 protein: ASSQEGKARQF

J gene: TRBJ2-3
V gene: TRBV2
clone size: few
CDR3 protein: ASSGPGTRTDTQY

J gene: TRBJ2-7
V gene: TRBV28
clone size: NA
CDR3 protein: ASSFGDSPTEQY

J gene: TRBJ1-1
V gene: TRBV7-2
clone size: NA
CDR3 protein: ASSPIQGRNTEAF

J gene: TRBJ1-4
V gene: TRBV4-1
clone size: NA
CDR3 protein: ASSQDWGGSEKLF

J gene: TRBJ2-7
V gene: TRBV2
clone size: few
CDR3 protein: ASGTGFVEQY

J gene: TRBJ1-5
V gene: TRBV15
clone size: NA
CDR3 protein: ATSRAGTPNNQPQH

J gene: TRBJ2-4
V gene: TRBV7-9
clone size: few
CDR3 protein: ASSHDRAPLAKNIQY

J gene: TRBJ1-6
V gene: TRBV4-1
clone size: NA
CDR3 protein: ASSQDVQGNSPLH

J gene: TRBJ2-5
V gene: TRBV6-5
clone size: NA
CDR3 protein: ASSYEGQETQY

J gene: TRBJ2-3
V gene: TRBV30
clone size: few
CDR3 protein: AWSIHWAGESTDTQY

J gene: TRBJ1-5
V gene: TRBV2
clone size: NA
CDR3 protein: ASSDRFNQPQH

J gene: TRBJ2-7
V gene: TRBV30
clone size: few
CDR3 protein: AWSALGHPESGQY

J gene: TRBJ2-7
V gene: TRBV5-1
clone size: NA
CDR3 protein: ASSPPGGYEQY

J gene: TRBJ2-4
V gene: TRBV4-2
clone size: NA
CDR3 protein: ASSQDLTGDDIQY

J gene: TRBJ1-4
V gene: TRBV6-1
clone size: NA
CDR3 protein: AGGTKMGTNEKLF

J gene: TRBJ2-2
V gene: TRBV13
clone size: few
CDR3 protein: ASSLGLAANTGELF

J gene: TRBJ2-5
V gene: TRBV29-1
clone size: NA
CDR3 protein: SVGELGTFRETQY

J gene: TRBJ1-5
V gene: TRBV7-2
clone size: few
CDR3 protein: ASSLGGRPNQPQH

J gene: TRBJ2-2
V gene: TRBV21-1
clone size: few
CDR3 protein: ASSYGTPCGELF

J gene: TRBJ2-5
V gene: TRBV9
clone size: few
CDR3 protein: ASNRPGVQETQY

J gene: TRBJ2-5
V gene: TRBV7-9
clone size: NA
CDR3 protein: ASSSAGETQY

J gene: TRBJ2-5
V gene: TRBV20-1
clone size: NA
CDR3 protein: SAREETQY

J gene: TRBJ2-3
V gene: TRBV7-2
clone size: NA
CDR3 protein: ASSSTSGRTDTQY

J gene: TRBJ2-7
V gene: TRBV7-7
clone size: few
CDR3 protein: ASSPGLPGHEQY